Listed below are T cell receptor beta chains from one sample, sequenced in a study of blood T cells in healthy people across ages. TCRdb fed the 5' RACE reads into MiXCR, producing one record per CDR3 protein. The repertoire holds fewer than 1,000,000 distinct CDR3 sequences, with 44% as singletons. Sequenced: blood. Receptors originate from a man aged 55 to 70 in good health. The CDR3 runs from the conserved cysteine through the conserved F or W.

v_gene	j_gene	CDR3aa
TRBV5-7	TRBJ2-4	CASTLGAEAKNVQYF
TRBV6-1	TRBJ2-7	CASRQGQGTYEQYF
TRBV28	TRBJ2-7	CASRPGSGGEQYF
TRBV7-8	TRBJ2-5	CASSLGIKAGGQETQYF
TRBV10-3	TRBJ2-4	CAISRGDALAKNIQYF
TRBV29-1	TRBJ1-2	CSVEDPGTGYGYTF
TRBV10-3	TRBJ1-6	CAISDFSQGLPLHF
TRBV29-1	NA	CSVASGTGGSEQYF
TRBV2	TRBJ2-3	CASSDGTTDTQYF
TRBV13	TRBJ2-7	CTSSFVLDETYEQYF
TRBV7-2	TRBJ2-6	CASRDVMGANVLTF
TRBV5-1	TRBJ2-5	CASSPDRTAHETQYF
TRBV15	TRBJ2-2	CATSRPLAGGWINTGELFF
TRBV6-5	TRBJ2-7	CASSYSRNSYEQYF
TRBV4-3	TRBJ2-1	CASSQEQRGSYCNEQFF
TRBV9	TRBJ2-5	CASSVEGETGETQYF
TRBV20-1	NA	CSAAFPGQGNYEQYF